Below, 13 T cell receptor beta chains from the same sample are listed, as sequenced in a study of vaccination and CD4 T cells after COVID-19. No antigen is known for these receptors. As to time point: late sampling 161 to 241 days after vaccination in a few convalescent patients. Noted treatment: roughly nine-day PBMC culture with coronavirus spike peptide pools or control peptides (ViraFEST assay). Once obtained from cultured CD4+ T cells, the DNA was sequenced using the Oncomine TCR Beta short-read assay. Via MiXCR, TCRdb re-called the PCR reads, giving one row per CDR3 protein. The repertoire holds under 30,000 distinct CDR3 sequences, about 42% seen once, with around 4% in the top ten. Sequences were derived from CD4+ T cells from blood, cultured in vitro, sampled about 7 months after SARS-CoV-2 vaccination. Every receptor here comes from a human donor who had recovered from COVID-19.

This clonotype was found a few times. V usage is TRBV10-3 and J usage is TRBJ2-5; no reliable D call. Trimming stripped 1 base from V and 3 bases from J, with 3 bases between. This CDR3 contains 12 residues. CDR1 and CDR2 (germline): ENHRY, SYGVKD. The CDR3 reads CAISELEETQYF. The DNA for the CDR3 is TGTGCCATCAGTGAGTTGGAAGAGACCCAGTACTTC.

J is TRBJ1-6 and V is TRBV30; unclear D gene. This CDR3 has 14 amino acids. The germline V gene has CDR1 GTSNPN and CDR2 SVGIG (reference sequence). V lost 0 bases and J lost 8, with 11 bases in between. The CDR3 DNA is TGTGCCTGGAGTGTCAGAGGGCCGTATTCACCCCTCCACTTT. Translation: CAWSVRGPYSPLHF.

CDR3 DNA: TGCAGAGTAAGGAGTCTTGGGTCTGTTGAGCAGTTCTTC. Translating gives CRVRSLGSVEQFF. This chain joins TRBV20-1 and TRBJ2-1; D not certain. This CDR3 is built from 13 residues. CDR1 DFQATT and CDR2 SNEGSKA come from the germline V gene (reference sequence).

This clonotype was recorded a few times. This chain connects TRBV28 to TRBJ1-2; weak D call: TRBD1 (6 bases). V was cut by 6 bases and J by 6 bases, with 17 bases left in between. The CDR3 totals 14 residues. Per germline, CDR1 MDHEN and CDR2 SYDVKM. The CDR3 loop is CASSSLTGNDGYTF. In DNA form, the CDR3 reads TGTGCCAGCAGCAGCCTAACAGGGAACGATGGCTACACCTTC.

This clonotype occurred a few times. CDR3 in DNA: TGTGCCACCAGTGCCCGACCGGGACAGGGAAGCACTGAAGCTTTCTTT. This encodes CATSARPGQGSTEAFF. The rearrangement joins TRBV24-1 to TRBJ1-1; 9 nucleotides match TRBD1. Losses at the gene ends were 5 bases for V and 4 bases for J; bases not matched to a gene: 10. Germline loops: CDR1 KGHDR, CDR2 SFDVKD. The CDR3 runs 16 residues.

The rearrangement joins TRBV20-1 to TRBJ1-3; D is unclear. V lost 3 bases and J lost 7, with 13 bases in between. Germline V gene sequence: CDR1 DFQATT, CDR2 SNEGSKA (reference sequence). CDR3 length: 13 residues. For the CDR3, the DNA is TGCAGTGCTAGTGAGGGAGTTGGGAACACCATATATTTT. It yields the protein CSASEGVGNTIYF.

This sequence joins TRBV20-1 and TRBJ2-3; 10 bases align to TRBD1. The CDR3 runs 14 residues. Trimming took 5 bases from V and 3 from J; bases not matched to a gene: 5. CDR1 is DFQATT, CDR2 SNEGSKA, per germline (reference sequence). The chain's CDR3 is CSAYKGQGTDTQYF. In DNA, the CDR3 is TGCAGTGCTTATAAGGGACAGGGGACAGATACGCAGTATTTT.

This sequence joins TRBV7-2 and TRBJ1-1; D is uncertain. The CDR3 has 13 amino acids. CDR1 and CDR2 from the germline V gene are SGHTA and FQGNSA. Deletions cut 5 bases from V and 3 bases from J, with 10 bases between. Written as DNA, the CDR3 is TGTGCCAGCAGCCGAGGGCCGGACACTGAAGCTTTCTTT. Translation: CASSRGPDTEAFF.

This chain joins TRBV6-1 and TRBJ2-5, with a tentative D call TRBD1 (5 bases). Trimming stripped 1 base from V and 2 bases from J, with 8 bases between. This CDR3 has 14 residues. The germline V gene encodes CDR1 MNHNS and CDR2 SASEGT. The CDR3 DNA follows: TGTGCCAGCAGTGAAGTCGACAGACAAGAGACCCAGTACTTC. It translates to CASSEVDRQETQYF.

The V and J genes are TRBV20-1 and TRBJ2-1; 7 bases are shared with TRBD2. J lost 0 bases, V lost 0 bases, and 8 bases had no gene match. This CDR3 region has 17 residues. CDR1 is DFQATT and CDR2 is SNEGSKA in the germline V gene (reference sequence). The CDR3 sequence: CSARDSAGANSYNEQFF. The CDR3 coding sequence is TGCAGTGCTAGAGATTCGGCGGGAGCCAACTCCTACAATGAGCAGTTCTTC.

The V call is TRBV20-1, the J call TRBJ1-1; D unclear. Germline CDR1 and CDR2: DFQATT and SNEGSKA (reference sequence). The V gene lost 1 base and the J gene lost 0 bases, with 9 bases spanning the gap. The CDR3 length is 14 residues. CDR3 residues: CSARGDSMNTEAFF. The CDR3 nucleotides read TGCAGTGCTAGAGGGGATTCCATGAACACTGAAGCTTTCTTT.

This rearrangement joins TRBV7-8 to TRBJ2-7, with 7 bases matching TRBD1. CDR1 and CDR2 from the germline V gene are SGHVS and FQNEAQ. CDR3 length equals 15 residues. The V gene end was trimmed by 1 base and the J gene end by 2 bases; junction bases not matched to a gene: 5. Here the CDR3 reads CASSLVRDSAYEQYF. The CDR3 DNA follows: TGTGCCAGCAGCTTAGTGAGGGACAGCGCCTACGAGCAGTACTTC.

This clonotype was seen only a few times. V is TRBV2 and J is TRBJ1-5, with TRBD1 matching 8 bases. V was clipped by 5 bases and J by 4 bases; unmatched bases: 10. The CDR3 is 16 residues long. CDR1 SNHLY and CDR2 FYNNEI come from the germline V gene. The CDR3 coding sequence is TGTGCCAGCAGTATCCTTGACAGGGGAATTAATCAGCCCCAGCATTTT. It yields the protein CASSILDRGINQPQHF.